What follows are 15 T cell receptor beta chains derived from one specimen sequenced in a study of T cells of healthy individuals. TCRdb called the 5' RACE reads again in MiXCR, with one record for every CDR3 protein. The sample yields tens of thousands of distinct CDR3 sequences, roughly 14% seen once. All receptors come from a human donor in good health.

CDR3 protein: CASSLGAGAVPETQYF. The CDR3 coding sequence is TGCGCCAGCAGCTTGGGAGCGGGAGCCGTCCCAGAGACCCAGTACTTC. The chain couples TRBV5-1 to TRBJ2-5; 8 bases match TRBD2. The J segment lost 4 bases and the V segment lost 0 bases, leaving 8 bases of the junction unmatched. Germline values: CDR1 SGHRS, CDR2 YFSETQ. This CDR3 comprises 16 residues.

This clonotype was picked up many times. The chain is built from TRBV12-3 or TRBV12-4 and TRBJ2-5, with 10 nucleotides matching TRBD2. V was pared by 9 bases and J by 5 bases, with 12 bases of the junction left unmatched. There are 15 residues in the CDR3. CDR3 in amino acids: CASTIAGGGRETQYF. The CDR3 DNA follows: TGTGCCAGTACTATAGCGGGGGGAGGCAGGGAGACCCAGTACTTC.

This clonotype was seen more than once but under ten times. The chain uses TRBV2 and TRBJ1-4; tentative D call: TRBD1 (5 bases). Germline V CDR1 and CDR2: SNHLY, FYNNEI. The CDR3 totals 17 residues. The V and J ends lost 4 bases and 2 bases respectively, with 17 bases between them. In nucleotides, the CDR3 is TGTGCCAGCAGTGGGGGGTCGCAGTCTCTTACTAATGAAAAACTGTTTTTT. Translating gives CASSGGSQSLTNEKLFF.

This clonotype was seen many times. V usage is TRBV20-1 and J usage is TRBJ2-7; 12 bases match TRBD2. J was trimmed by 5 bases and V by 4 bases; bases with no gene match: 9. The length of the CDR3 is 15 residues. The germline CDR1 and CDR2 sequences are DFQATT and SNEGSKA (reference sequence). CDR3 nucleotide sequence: TGCAGTGCTACCCAGACTAGCGGGAGCCCCCACGAGCAGTACTTC. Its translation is CSATQTSGSPHEQYF.

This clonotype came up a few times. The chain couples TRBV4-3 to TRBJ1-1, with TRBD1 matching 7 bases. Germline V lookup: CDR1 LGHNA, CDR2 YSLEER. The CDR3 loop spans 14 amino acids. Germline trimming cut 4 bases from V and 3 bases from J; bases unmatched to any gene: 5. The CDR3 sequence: CASSRIGTDTEAFF. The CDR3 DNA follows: TGCGCCAGCAGCCGCATCGGGACAGACACTGAAGCTTTCTTT.

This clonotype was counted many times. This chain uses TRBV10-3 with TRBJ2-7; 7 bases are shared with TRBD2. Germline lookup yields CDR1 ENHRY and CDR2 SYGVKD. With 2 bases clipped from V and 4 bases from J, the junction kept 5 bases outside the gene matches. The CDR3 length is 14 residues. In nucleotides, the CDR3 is TGTGCCATCAGTGAGGGGCAGGGAGGGTACGAGCAGTACTTC. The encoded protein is CAISEGQGGYEQYF.

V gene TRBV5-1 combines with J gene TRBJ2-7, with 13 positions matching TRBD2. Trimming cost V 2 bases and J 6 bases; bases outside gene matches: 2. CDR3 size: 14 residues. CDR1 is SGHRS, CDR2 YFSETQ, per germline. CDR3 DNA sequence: TGCGCCAGCAGCTTTGGGACTAGCGGGGCCGAGCAGTACTTC. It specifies CASSFGTSGAEQYF. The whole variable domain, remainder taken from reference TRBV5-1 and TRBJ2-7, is KAGVTQTPRYLIKTRGQQVTLSCSPISGHRSVSWYQQTPGQGLQFLFEYFSETQRNKGNFPGRFSGRQFSNSRSEMNVSTLELGDSALYLCASSFGTSGAEQYFGPGTRLTVT.

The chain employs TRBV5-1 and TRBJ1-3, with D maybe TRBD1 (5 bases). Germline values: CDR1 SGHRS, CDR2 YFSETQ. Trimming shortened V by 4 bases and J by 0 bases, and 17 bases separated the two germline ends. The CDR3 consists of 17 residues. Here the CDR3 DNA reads TGCGCCAGCAGCCCTACCGGGGGAAGTCTCTCTGGAAACACCATATATTTT. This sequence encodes CASSPTGGSLSGNTIYF.

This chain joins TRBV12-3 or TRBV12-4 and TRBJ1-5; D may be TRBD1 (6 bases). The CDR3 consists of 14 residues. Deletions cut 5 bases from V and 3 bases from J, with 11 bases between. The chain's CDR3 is CASSPTGNNQPQHF. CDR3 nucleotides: TGTGCCAGCAGTCCGACAGGCAACAATCAGCCCCAGCATTTT.

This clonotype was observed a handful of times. This CDR3 is CASSLHGGAGDTQYF. As DNA, the CDR3 is TGTGCCAGCAGCTTACACGGGGGGGCAGGAGATACGCAGTATTTT. The chain combines TRBV7-2 with TRBJ2-3, with TRBD2 matching over 8 bases. Germline assignment: CDR1 SGHTA and CDR2 FQGNSA. V lost 2 bases and J lost 5; bases outside the gene matches: 6. There are 15 residues in the CDR3.

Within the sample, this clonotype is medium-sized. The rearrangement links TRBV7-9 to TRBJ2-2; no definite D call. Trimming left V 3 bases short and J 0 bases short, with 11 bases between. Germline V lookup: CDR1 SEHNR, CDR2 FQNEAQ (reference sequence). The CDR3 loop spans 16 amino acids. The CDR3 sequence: CASSFQGESNTGELFF. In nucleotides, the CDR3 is TGTGCCAGCAGCTTCCAAGGTGAATCGAACACCGGGGAGCTGTTTTTT.

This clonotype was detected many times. The CDR3 here is CSAHRSGEGLRTLGEQFF. The CDR3 region has the DNA TGCAGTGCTCACCGTTCGGGGGAGGGCCTTCGGACACTGGGTGAGCAGTTCTTC. The gene calls are TRBV20-1 and TRBJ2-1; 7 nucleotides line up with TRBD2. J lost 9 bases, V lost 5 bases, and 25 bases had no gene match. This CDR3 is built from 18 residues. Germline CDR1 reads DFQATT; CDR2 reads SNEGSKA (reference sequence).

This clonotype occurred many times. The CDR3 spells CSVASGGGYTF. The CDR3 DNA reads as TGCAGCGTTGCGAGTGGGGGCGGCTACACCTTC. The chain uses TRBV29-1 and TRBJ1-2; TRBD1 might be the D (6 bases). Germline CDR1 reads SQVTM; CDR2 reads ANQGSEA. The CDR3 length is 11 residues. Between the trimmed V and J ends, which lost 4 bases and 8 bases, there was a span of 11 bases.

CDR3 amino acids: CASSARASYEQYF. CDR3 DNA sequence: TGTGCCAGCAGCGCCCGGGCCTCCTACGAGCAGTACTTC. This chain links TRBV7-8 with TRBJ2-7; D uncertain. Germline-derived CDR1 and CDR2 are SGHVS and FQNEAQ. V was trimmed by 5 bases and J by 0 bases, leaving 8 bases between them. The CDR3 consists of 13 residues.

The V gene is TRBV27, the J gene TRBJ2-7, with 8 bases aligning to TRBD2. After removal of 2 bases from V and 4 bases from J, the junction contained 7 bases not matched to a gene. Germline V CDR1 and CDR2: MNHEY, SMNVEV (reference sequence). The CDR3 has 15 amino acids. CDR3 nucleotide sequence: TGTGCCAGCAGTTTACCCAGCGGGAGCCCTTACGAGCAGTACTTC. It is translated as CASSLPSGSPYEQYF.